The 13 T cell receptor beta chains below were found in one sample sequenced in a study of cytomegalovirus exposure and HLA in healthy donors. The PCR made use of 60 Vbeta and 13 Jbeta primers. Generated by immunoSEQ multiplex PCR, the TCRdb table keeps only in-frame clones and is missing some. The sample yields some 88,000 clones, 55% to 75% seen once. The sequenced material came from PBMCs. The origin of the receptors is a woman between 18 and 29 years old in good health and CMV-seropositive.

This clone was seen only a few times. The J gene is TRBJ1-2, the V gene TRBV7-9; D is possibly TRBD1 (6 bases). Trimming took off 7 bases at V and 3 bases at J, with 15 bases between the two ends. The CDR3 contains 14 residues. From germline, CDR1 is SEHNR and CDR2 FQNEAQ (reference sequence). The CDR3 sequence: CASTGPKGDYGYTF. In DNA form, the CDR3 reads TGTGCCAGCACCGGTCCTAAGGGGGACTATGGCTACACCTTC.

The CDR3 DNA reads as TGTGCCAGTAGTGGCGGCAGGACGGGGGAGCAGTTCTTC. The encoded protein is CASSGGRTGEQFF. The rearrangement uses TRBV19 and TRBJ2-1, with a weak D call TRBD2 (5 bases). The CDR3 covers 13 residues. Trimming shortened V by 5 bases and J by 10 bases, and 15 bases separated the two germline ends. Germline values: CDR1 LNHDA, CDR2 SQIVND (reference sequence). Combining the CDR3 with reference TRBV19 and TRBJ2-1 gives the whole variable domain DGGITQSPKYLFRKEGQNVTLSCEQNLNHDAMYWYRQDPGQGLRLIYYSQIVNDFQKGDIAEGYSVSREKKESFPLTVTSAQKNPTAFYLCASSGGRTGEQFFGPGTRLTVL.

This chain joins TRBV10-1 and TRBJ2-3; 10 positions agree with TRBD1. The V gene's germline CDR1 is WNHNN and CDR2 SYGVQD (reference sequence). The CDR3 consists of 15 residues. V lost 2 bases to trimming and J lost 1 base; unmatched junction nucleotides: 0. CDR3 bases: TGCGCCAGCAGTGAGGACAGGGGGCGCACAGATACGCAGTATTTT. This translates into CASSEDRGRTDTQYF.

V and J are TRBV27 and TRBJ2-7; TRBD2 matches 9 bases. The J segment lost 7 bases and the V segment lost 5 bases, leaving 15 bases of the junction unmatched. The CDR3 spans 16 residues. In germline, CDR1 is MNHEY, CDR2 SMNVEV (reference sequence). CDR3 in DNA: TGTGCCAGCAGTACCCCGGGACTAGCAGAGGGGAATGAGCAGTACTTC. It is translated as CASSTPGLAEGNEQYF.

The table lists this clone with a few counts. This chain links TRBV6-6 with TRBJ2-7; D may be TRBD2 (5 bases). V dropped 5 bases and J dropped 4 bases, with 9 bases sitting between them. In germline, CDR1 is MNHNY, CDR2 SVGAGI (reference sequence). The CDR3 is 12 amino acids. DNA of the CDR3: TGTGCCAGCAGTCAAACTAGATACGAGCAGTACTTC. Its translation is CASSQTRYEQYF.

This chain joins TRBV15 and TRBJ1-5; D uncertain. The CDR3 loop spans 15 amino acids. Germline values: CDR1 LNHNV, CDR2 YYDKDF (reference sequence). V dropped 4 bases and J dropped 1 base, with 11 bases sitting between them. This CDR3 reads CATSTGGLSNQPQHF. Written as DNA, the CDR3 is TGTGCCACCAGCACCGGCGGATTAAGCAATCAGCCCCAGCATTTT.

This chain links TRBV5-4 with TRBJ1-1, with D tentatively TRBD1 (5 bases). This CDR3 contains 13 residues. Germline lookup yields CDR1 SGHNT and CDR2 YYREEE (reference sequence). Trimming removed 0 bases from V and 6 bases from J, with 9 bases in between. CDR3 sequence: CASSLGTRAEAFF. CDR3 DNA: TGTGCCAGCAGCTTGGGGACAAGGGCTGAAGCTTTCTTT.

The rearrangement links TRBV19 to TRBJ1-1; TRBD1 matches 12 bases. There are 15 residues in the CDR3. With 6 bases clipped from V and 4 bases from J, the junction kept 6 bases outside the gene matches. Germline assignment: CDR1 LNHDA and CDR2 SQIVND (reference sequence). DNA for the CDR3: TGTGCCAGTAGCCCGGGACAGGGGGCAGGCACTGAAGCTTTCTTT. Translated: CASSPGQGAGTEAFF.

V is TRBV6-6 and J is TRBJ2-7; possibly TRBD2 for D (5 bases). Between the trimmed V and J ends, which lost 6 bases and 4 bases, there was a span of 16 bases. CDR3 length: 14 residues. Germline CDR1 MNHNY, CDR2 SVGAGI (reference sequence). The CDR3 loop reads CASRLTTTTYEQYF. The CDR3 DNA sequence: TGTGCCAGCAGACTAACGACTACTACTTACGAGCAGTACTTC.

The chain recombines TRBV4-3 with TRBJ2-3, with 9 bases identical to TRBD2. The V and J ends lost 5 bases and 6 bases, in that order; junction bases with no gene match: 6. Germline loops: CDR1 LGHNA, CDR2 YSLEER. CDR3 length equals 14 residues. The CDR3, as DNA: TGCGCCAGCAGCGAAATCAGCGGGAGGGATACGCAGTATTTT. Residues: CASSEISGRDTQYF.

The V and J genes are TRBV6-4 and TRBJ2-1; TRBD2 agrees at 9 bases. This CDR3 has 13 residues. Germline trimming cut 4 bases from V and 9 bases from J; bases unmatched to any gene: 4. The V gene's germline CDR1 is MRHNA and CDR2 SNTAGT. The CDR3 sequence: CASSGVAGVEQFF. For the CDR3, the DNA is TGTGCCAGCAGTGGGGTAGCGGGGGTTGAGCAGTTCTTC.

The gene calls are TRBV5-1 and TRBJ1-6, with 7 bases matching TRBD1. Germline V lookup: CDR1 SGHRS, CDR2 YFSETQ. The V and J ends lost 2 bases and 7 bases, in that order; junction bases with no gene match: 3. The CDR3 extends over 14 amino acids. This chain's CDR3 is CASSFRDSNSPLHF. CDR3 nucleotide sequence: TGCGCCAGCAGCTTCCGGGACAGCAATTCACCCCTCCACTTT.

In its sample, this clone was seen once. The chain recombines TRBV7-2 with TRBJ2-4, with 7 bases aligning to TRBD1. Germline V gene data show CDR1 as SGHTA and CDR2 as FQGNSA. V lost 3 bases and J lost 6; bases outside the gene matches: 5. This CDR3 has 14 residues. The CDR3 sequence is CASSLSTGANIQYF. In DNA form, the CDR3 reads TGTGCCAGCAGCTTGAGTACAGGGGCAAACATTCAGTACTTC. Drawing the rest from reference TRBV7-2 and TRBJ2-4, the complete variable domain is GAGVSQSPSNKVTEKGKDVELRCDPISGHTALYWYRQSLGQGLEFLIYFQGNSAPDKSGLPSDRFSAERTGGSVSTLTIQRTQQEDSAVYLCASSLSTGANIQYFGAGTRLSVL.